The rows below give T cell receptor beta chains drawn from one sample of a study of PD-1 blockade in classical Hodgkin lymphoma. Data came from immunoSEQ multiplex PCR; TCRdb stores just in-frame clones and leaves some out. This table holds about 100,000 clones, around 89% found once. The specimen was peripheral blood mononuclear cells (PBMCs), collected before the second cycle of nivolumab. The receptors originated from a human donor with classical Hodgkin lymphoma. The CDR3 runs from the conserved cysteine through the conserved F or W. Each record gives: D gene, V gene, clone size, J gene, CDR3 protein, CDR3 DNA. A D gene is named only where the DNA matches it firmly. Expanded clones get a size class; other rows say once, few or many, or leave the size out.

.	TRBV6-5	.	TRBJ1-5	CASSYSSGDQPQHF	TGTGCCAGCAGTTACTCTTCGGGGGATCAGCCCCAGCATTTT
.	TRBV27	few	TRBJ2-7	CASISDGSYEQYF	TGTGCCAGCATTTCGGACGGCTCCTACGAGCAGTACTTC
.	TRBV6-5	.	TRBJ1-2	CASRPRGHYGYTF	TGTGCCAGCAGGCCCCGAGGCCACTATGGCTACACCTTC
.	TRBV10-3	.	TRBJ1-2	CAITPAPRANYGYTF	TGTGCCATCACCCCGGCCCCGAGGGCTAACTATGGCTACACCTTC
TRBD2	TRBV5-5	.	TRBJ2-7	CASSPGLAGGYEQYF	TGTGCCAGCAGCCCGGGACTAGCGGGGGGTTACGAGCAGTACTTC
TRBD2	TRBV4-3	.	TRBJ2-7	CASSHLLAGPSEQYF	TGCGCCAGCAGCCACTTACTAGCGGGGCCAAGCGAGCAGTACTTC
.	TRBV28	.	TRBJ1-2	CASSLWAGMGYGYTF	TGTGCCAGCAGTTTATGGGCGGGAATGGGCTATGGCTACACCTTC
.	TRBV6-4	.	TRBJ2-2	CASSDGFLSNTGELFF	TGTGCCAGCAGTGACGGGTTCCTCTCGAACACCGGGGAGCTGTTTTTT
TRBD1	TRBV6-1	.	TRBJ2-7	CASSLYRDRQYF	TGTGCCAGCAGCTTGTACCGGGACAGGCAGTACTTC
.	TRBV19	.	TRBJ2-1	CASTIGTINENPFF	TGTGCCAGTACCATAGGGACAATTAATGAGAATCCGTTCTTC
TRBD2	TRBV5-1	once	TRBJ2-7	CASSLEASGFYEQYF	TGCGCCAGCAGCTTGGAGGCTAGCGGGTTCTACGAGCAGTACTTC
.	TRBV5-6	.	TRBJ2-5	CASSWPTTHQETQYF	TGTGCCAGCAGCTGGCCGACTACTCACCAAGAGACCCAGTACTTC
.	TRBV5-1	.	TRBJ1-2	CASSFGTTDGYTF	TGCGCCAGCAGCTTCGGCACGACGGATGGCTACACCTTC
.	TRBV5-4	.	TRBJ2-2	CASSLAGTTHTGELFF	TGTGCCAGCAGCTTGGCCGGGACCACGCACACCGGGGAGCTGTTTTTT
TRBD2	TRBV9	.	TRBJ2-1	CASSVVSGGIGDEQFF	TGTGCCAGCAGCGTAGTCAGCGGGGGGATAGGCGATGAGCAGTTCTTC
.	TRBV7-9	.	TRBJ1-2	CASSLEGGQNYGYTF	TGTGCCAGCAGCTTAGAAGGGGGGCAGAACTATGGCTACACCTTC
.	TRBV11-2	.	TRBJ2-4	CASSLIRGAKNIQYF	TGTGCCAGCAGCTTGATCCGAGGAGCCAAAAACATTCAGTACTTC
.	TRBV9	.	TRBJ2-2	CASSVRGAPDTGELFF	TGTGCCAGCAGCGTCCGGGGTGCGCCCGACACCGGGGAGCTGTTTTTT
.	TRBV5-6	once	TRBJ1-1	CASSLGQNIGAFF	TGTGCCAGCAGCTTGGGACAGAACATCGGGGCTTTCTTT
.	TRBV27	.	TRBJ2-5	CASSLLGIGTQYF	TGTGCCAGCAGTTTATTAGGGATTGGGACCCAGTACTTC
.	TRBV6-5	.	TRBJ1-3	CASSYSFGSGNTIYF	TGTGCCAGCAGTTACTCGTTCGGCTCTGGAAACACCATATATTTT